This T cell receptor (beta chain) was retrieved from a study of Ad26.COV2.S vaccination and SARS-CoV-2 variants. Study details: As a participant in COV1001, the donor was in the Ad26.COV2.S trial arm. The authors gave Ad26.COV2.S intramuscularly, either once or twice 56 days apart.

The CDR3 consists of 14 residues. V lost 5 bases and J lost 2; bases outside the gene matches: 6. Germline lookup yields CDR1 SEHNR and CDR2 FQNEAQ (reference sequence). The treatment was: some 19 received Ad26.COV2.S at low or high dose, single or two shots; about 5 received placebo; per-sample allocation not given. At day 63 after the first vaccine or placebo injection, samples were drawn. Ad26.COV2.S expressed prefusion-stabilized spike from the original Wuhan strain. TCRdb keeps only in-frame clones here, not all; method: immunoSEQ multiplex PCR. The sample includes about 400,000 clones, 89% of them seen just once.

The chain is built from TRBV7-9 and TRBJ2-7; the match to TRBD1 covers 7 bases. The sample consisted of peripheral blood, taken in a trial of Ad26.COV2.S vaccine versus placebo. This sequence was found in a person aged 18-60 years who received the Ad26.COV2.S COVID-19 vaccine or a placebo. The CDR3 bases are TGTGCCAGCAGCCCCTCAGACAGGGCCTACGAGCAGTACTTC. Residues: CASSPSDRAYEQYF.